The rows below give T cell receptor beta chains drawn from one sample of a study of metastatic and nonmetastatic thyroid tumors. TCRdb ran MiXCR on the PCR reads. The sample has 20,000 to 25,000 clones, over 9.5% seen once. The sequencing sample was made of blood. The receptor source for this set is a female donor with papillary thyroid cancer or a benign thyroid nodule (not recorded which). Some clones in this sample may be carry-over from other donors' samples. Both conserved end residues are part of each CDR3. The D gene is left open where the match is weak. Rows may omit the clone size; those that give it use once, few, many or a size class.

D	J	size	V	DNA	CDR3
.	TRBJ2-3	many	TRBV9	TGTGCCAGCAGCGTAGCTTTGGGGGATACGCAGTATTTT	CASSVALGDTQYF
.	TRBJ2-7	many	TRBV5-1	TGCGCCAGCAGCTTGGGCGGAAGCTCCTACGAGCAGTACTTC	CASSLGGSSYEQYF
TRBD1	TRBJ1-4	many	TRBV28	TGTGCCAGCAGTTCTTCAGGGACAGGGGGTGCAAAACTGTTTTTT	CASSSSGTGGAKLFF
.	TRBJ2-3	many	TRBV3-1	TGTGCCAGCAGCCAAGGCACAGATACGCAGTATTTT	CASSQGTDTQYF
.	TRBJ2-5	many	TRBV19	TGTGCCAGTAGTCCCCCGGGACAAAATTTAGAGACCCAGTACTTC	CASSPPGQNLETQYF
TRBD1	TRBJ1-2	.	TRBV20-1	TGCAGTGCTAGAACACGGACAGGGGGAAACTATGGCTACACCTTC	CSARTRTGGNYGYTF
.	TRBJ2-7	medium-sized	TRBV6-1	TGTGCCAGCATGGGGGCGGGAAGCCCAGGTGAGCAGTACTTC	CASMGAGSPGEQYF
.	TRBJ2-1	medium-sized	TRBV4-1	TGCGCCAGCAGCCGAAGCGGGACAAAGTACAATGAGCAGTTCTTC	CASSRSGTKYNEQFF
.	TRBJ2-7	.	TRBV6-1	TGTGCCAGCAGTCCCACGGGTTTGATCCACGATCAGTATTTC	CASSPTGLIHDQYF
.	TRBJ2-3	many	TRBV19	TGTGCCAGTAGTATTCCAGGTGGAGGAACAGATACGCAGTATTTT	CASSIPGGGTDTQYF
.	TRBJ1-4	many	TRBV11-2	TGTGCCAGCAGCATATGGGATGGCAGTTTTAATGAAAAACTGTTTTTT	CASSIWDGSFNEKLFF
.	TRBJ2-1	many	TRBV3-1	TGTGCCAGCAGCCCGTGGGTACGGTACAATGAGCAGTTCTTC	CASSPWVRYNEQFF
TRBD2	TRBJ2-5	many	TRBV5-1	TGCGCCAGCAGCTTGGCCAGGAGCGGGGGGCCAGAGACCCAGTACTTC	CASSLARSGGPETQYF
.	TRBJ1-5	many	TRBV11-1	TGTGCCAGCAGCTTAGTCCGCACTAATAGCAATCAGCCCCAGCATTTT	CASSLVRTNSNQPQHF
.	TRBJ2-5	.	TRBV20-1	TGCAGTGCCCCTCGACTAGAGGGTGAGACCCAGTACTTC	CSAPRLEGETQYF
.	TRBJ2-1	many	TRBV28	TGTGCCAGCAGTTTGGGTCAGAGTTCCTACAATGAGCAGTTCTTC	CASSLGQSSYNEQFF
.	TRBJ2-7	medium-sized	TRBV12-3/TRBV12-4	TGTGCCAGCAGTACAAGACAGGCGGGAGAGCAGTACTTC	CASSTRQAGEQYF
.	TRBJ2-3	many	TRBV5-8	TGTGCCAGCAGCTTTCAGAGATCTAGCACAGATACGCAGTATTTT	CASSFQRSSTDTQYF
TRBD1	TRBJ2-3	many	TRBV11-1	TGTGCCAGCAGCCGACAGGGGGCTCTCCGGACAGATACGCAGTATTTT	CASSRQGALRTDTQYF
.	TRBJ1-3	many	TRBV19	TGTGCCAGTAGTATTGGACAGTTCTCTGGAAACACCATATATTTT	CASSIGQFSGNTIYF
.	TRBJ1-5	many	TRBV7-3	TGTGCCAGCAGCTTAACTAGGGACCAGCCCCAGCATTTT	CASSLTRDQPQHF
.	TRBJ1-5	.	TRBV18	TGTGCCAGCTCACGTGGGTTGAGTCAACCCCAGCATTTT	CASSRGLSQPQHF
.	TRBJ2-7	many	TRBV7-2	TGTGCCAGCAGCGTAACTAGCGAGCAGTACTTC	CASSVTSEQYF
.	TRBJ1-1	many	TRBV5-1	TGCGCCAGCAGCCTGGCGAACACTGAAGCTTTCTTT	CASSLANTEAFF
.	TRBJ2-7	once	TRBV5-5	TGTGCCAGCAGCTTGTGTGACGCCCGACTCTACGAGCAGTACTTC	CASSLCDARLYEQYF
TRBD1	TRBJ1-1	many	TRBV7-9	TGTGCCAGCAGCTTCCGGACAGGGCGCTCTCCTTTCTTT	CASSFRTGRSPFF
TRBD1	TRBJ1-1	many	TRBV20-1	TGCAGTGCTAGAGATCCGGGCGGGGACAGCACTGAAGCTTTCTTT	CSARDPGGDSTEAFF
.	TRBJ2-2	.	TRBV6-2/TRBV6-3	TGTGCCAGCAGTTATTCGGCAGGGGTGAACACCGGGGAGCTGTTTTTT	CASSYSAGVNTGELFF
.	TRBJ1-5	few	TRBV6-2/TRBV6-3	TGTGCCAGCAGTTACCCCCAGGTCGGGTATCAGCCCCAGCATTTT	CASSYPQVGYQPQHF
.	TRBJ1-6	.	TRBV15	TGTGCCACCAGCGATGACTATAATTCACCCCTCCACTTT	CATSDDYNSPLHF
.	TRBJ2-7	many	TRBV11-3	TGTGCCAGCAGCTTAGGTCCTTTGCCTTACGAGCAGTACTTC	CASSLGPLPYEQYF
TRBD1	TRBJ1-1	few	TRBV19	TGTGCCAGTAGTATAGGAGGGGACAGGGATCCTGAAGCTTTCTTT	CASSIGGDRDPEAFF
TRBD1	TRBJ1-2	.	TRBV6-1	TGTGCCAGCAGTGATGCCCGCAGGGGGCGCGGTTACACCTTC	CASSDARRGRGYTF
TRBD2	TRBJ2-1	many	TRBV3-1	TGTGCCAGCAGCCAAGAATGGAAAGCGGGAGCCCCTGGGAAGTTCTTC	CASSQEWKAGAPGKFF
.	TRBJ1-1	many	TRBV5-1	TGCGCCAGCAGCTTGAATCCCGACTCCCTCGCTGAAGCTTTCTTT	CASSLNPDSLAEAFF
.	TRBJ2-3	many	TRBV9	TGTGCCAGCAGCGACCGGGCCTCAGATACGCAGTATTTT	CASSDRASDTQYF
.	TRBJ1-1	few	TRBV28	TGTGCCAGCAGTTTTCCGGGAAGGTTGAAGAACACTGAAGATTTCTTT	CASSFPGRLKNTEDFF